A single sample is the source of the 9 T cell receptor beta chains below, sequenced in a study of post-analysis software for immune sequencing data. General study findings and limits: When patients were compared with controls, four or five TRBV segments were more frequent, TRBV5-6, TRBV5-1 and TRBV20-1 among them.

These receptors' targets are unknown. The TCR beta cDNA libraries carried unique molecular identifiers. TCRdb reanalysed the PCR reads using MiXCR and keeps one entry per CDR3 protein. The sample lists over 700,000 distinct CDR3 sequences, less than 35% occurring once. Sequenced material: blood. The receptors originated from a girl aged 10 to 17 with multiple sclerosis.

The chain employs TRBV3-1 and TRBJ2-1, with 10 bases identical to TRBD2. Germline V gene data show CDR1 as LGHDT and CDR2 as YNNKEL (reference sequence). Trimming at V came to 4 bases and at J to 5 bases, leaving 5 bases not matched to a gene. The CDR3 length is 15 residues. CDR3 coding DNA: TGTGCCAGCAGCCCGACTAGCGGGCAAAACAATGAGCAGTTCTTC. The encoded protein is CASSPTSGQNNEQFF.

The rearrangement links TRBV7-9 to TRBJ1-5, with unresolved D. Germline CDR1 SEHNR, CDR2 FQNEAQ (reference sequence). The CDR3 contains 15 residues. V was shortened by 5 bases and J by 3 bases, with 14 bases between the two germline ends. CDR3 loop: CASSLTGSLNQPQHF. CDR3 sequence (DNA): TGTGCCAGCAGCCTAACCGGGTCACTCAATCAGCCCCAGCATTTT. Full variable domain (rest looked up from reference TRBV7-9 and TRBJ1-5): DTGVSQNPRHKITKRGQNVTFRCDPISEHNRLYWYRQTLGQGPEFLTYFQNEAQLEKSRLLSDRFSAERPKGSFSTLEIQRTEQGDSAMYLCASSLTGSLNQPQHFGDGTRLSIL.

This clonotype occurred a few times. The chain links TRBV20-1 to TRBJ2-2; TRBD2 matches at 7 bases. The germline V gene has CDR1 DFQATT and CDR2 SNEGSKA (reference sequence). CDR3 length: 14 amino acids. The junction had 5 bases not matched to a gene; V was cut back by 2 bases and J by 5 bases. CDR3 residues: CSARLAVRTGELFF. CDR3 nucleotide sequence: TGCAGTGCTAGACTAGCGGTGAGGACCGGGGAGCTGTTTTTT.

The chain combines TRBV20-1 with TRBJ2-3; D is unclear. This CDR3 is built from 12 residues. Germline CDR1 reads DFQATT; CDR2 reads SNEGSKA (reference sequence). V shed 5 bases and J shed 2 bases, with 8 bases lying between them. Here the CDR3 reads CSASGYTDTQYF. CDR3 nucleotides: TGCAGTGCTTCAGGATACACAGATACGCAGTATTTT.

The genes are TRBV29-1 and TRBJ2-3; D might be TRBD2 (5 bases). The germline V gene has CDR1 SQVTM and CDR2 ANQGSEA. This CDR3 is 13 amino acids long. The DNA for the CDR3 is TGCATAGTTGGGAGTCTCATAACAGATACGCAGTATTTT. Translation gives CIVGSLITDTQYF.

The chain combines TRBV7-8 with TRBJ2-7; 8 bases are shared with TRBD1. This CDR3 contains 14 residues. Germline V CDR1 and CDR2: SGHVS, FQNEAQ. V was clipped by 4 bases and J by 2 bases; unmatched bases: 4. CDR3 residues: CASSSPDRAYEQYF. In DNA, the CDR3 is TGTGCCAGCAGCTCTCCGGACAGGGCCTACGAGCAGTACTTC.

This clonotype was picked up a small number of times. The chain combines TRBV13 with TRBJ1-2; maybe TRBD1 (6 bases). There are 18 residues in the CDR3. CDR1 is PRHDT and CDR2 is FYEKMQ in the germline V gene (reference sequence). Trimming left V 4 bases short and J 4 bases short, with 25 bases between. The CDR3 region is CASSSRGPPGGRFYGYTF. The CDR3 DNA follows: TGTGCCAGCAGCTCACGGGGACCTCCGGGGGGCCGGTTCTATGGCTACACCTTC. Based on the CDR3 plus reference TRBV13 and TRBJ1-2, the full variable domain is AAGVIQSPRHLIKEKRETATLKCYPIPRHDTVYWYQQGPGQDPQFLISFYEKMQSDKGSIPDRFSAQQFSDYHSELNMSSLELGDSALYFCASSSRGPPGGRFYGYTFGSGTRLTVV.

This chain connects TRBV7-7 to TRBJ2-5; 9 bases line up with TRBD1. V lost 5 bases to trimming and J lost 5 bases; unmatched junction nucleotides: 6. Germline CDR1 SSHAT, CDR2 FNYEAQ (reference sequence). This CDR3 is 14 amino acids long. CDR3 nucleotide sequence: TGTGCCAGCAGCGAACAGGGGGCGCGGGAGACCCAGTACTTC. Protein product: CASSEQGARETQYF.

The rearrangement links TRBV7-2 to TRBJ2-1; TRBD2 agrees at 7 bases. V lost 5 bases, J lost 2 bases, and 18 bases stayed unmatched. The germline V gene encodes CDR1 SGHTA and CDR2 FQGNSA. CDR3 length equals 19 residues. CDR3 amino acids: CASSRRGTGGSGAYNEQFF. CDR3 DNA sequence: TGTGCCAGCAGCCGCCGAGGAACGGGAGGCTCGGGGGCCTACAATGAGCAGTTCTTC.